The 23 T cell receptor beta chains in this list originate from one sample, sequenced in a study of T cell repertoires in cytomegalovirus infection. Their specific antigens are unknown. TCRdb passed the reads through MiXCR, listing each CDR3 protein once. Here the sample spans 800,000 to 950,000 distinct CDR3 sequences, about 33% being singletons. Sequenced here: cultured CD8+ T cells from PBMCs, sampled from culture after CMV antigen stimulation. Receptor source: a human donor in good health (CMV status not recorded). Some clones in this sample may be carry-over from other donors' samples.

Comments on this clonotype: The junction does not match germline at one end; this may be a read error. The rearrangement links TRBV7-7 to TRBJ2-1, with 12 bases lining up with TRBD2. The CDR3 is 16 residues long. The germline CDR1 and CDR2 sequences are SSHAT and FNYEAQ (reference sequence). The CDR3 nucleotides are TGTGCTAGCAGCCCAGAGCTAGCGGGGGGGGGGAATGAGCAGTTCTTC. Protein product: CASSPELAGGGNEQFF.

Many counts were recorded for this clonotype. The V and J genes are TRBV7-6 and TRBJ2-2, with D hard to call. The CDR3 has 15 amino acids. The V gene's germline CDR1 is SGHVS and CDR2 FNYEAQ. Between the trimmed V and J ends, which lost 1 base and 4 bases, there was a span of 10 bases. CDR3 sequence reads: CASSLGLRATGELFF. The CDR3 DNA reads as TGTGCCAGCAGCTTAGGGCTAAGGGCCACCGGGGAGCTGTTTTTT.

Only a few counts were recorded for this clonotype. This chain joins TRBV5-5 and TRBJ1-5; 7 bases agree with TRBD1. This CDR3 has 15 amino acids. The V gene end was trimmed by 4 bases and the J gene end by 0 bases; junction bases not matched to a gene: 4. Per germline, CDR1 SGHKS and CDR2 YYEKEE (reference sequence). CDR3 sequence: CASSVSGGSNQPQHF. The CDR3, as DNA: TGTGCCAGCAGCGTCTCAGGGGGTAGCAATCAGCCCCAGCATTTT. The variable domain in full, with the rest retrieved from reference TRBV5-5 and TRBJ1-5, is DAGVTQSPTHLIKTRGQQVTLRCSPISGHKSVSWYQQVLGQGPQFIFQYYEKEERGRGNFPDRFSARQFPNYSSELNVNALLLGDSALYLCASSVSGGSNQPQHFGDGTRLSIL.

Note on this clonotype: A read error may be the cause here, since a much bigger clone is one base away. As DNA, the CDR3 is TGTGTCAGCAGCTTGGCCAGGGCGGGGGCGAGCTCCTACAATGAGCAGTTCTTC. As protein: CVSSLARAGASSYNEQFF. The chain has TRBV7-6 and TRBJ2-1; weak D call: TRBD2 (7 bases). The CDR3 loop spans 18 amino acids. The germline gives CDR1 SGHVS, CDR2 FNYEAQ.

This chain uses TRBV19 with TRBJ1-5; D is ambiguous. The CDR3 is 13 amino acids. Trimming took off 1 base at V and 3 bases at J, with 4 bases between the two ends. Germline V lookup: CDR1 LNHDA, CDR2 SQIVND (reference sequence). CDR3 DNA: TGTGCCAGTAGTATAGTGGTCAATCAGCCCCAGCATTTT. It yields the protein CASSIVVNQPQHF.

This clonotype was counted a single time. The chain is built from TRBV4-1 and TRBJ2-1; no clear D. The V gene lost 1 base and the J gene lost 7 bases, with 8 bases spanning the gap. This CDR3 is 13 amino acids long. The germline CDR1 and CDR2 sequences are MGHRA and YSYEKL. CDR3 DNA: TGCGCCAGCAGCCAAGGAGACTCAAATGAGCAGTTCTTC. Translated, it gives CASSQGDSNEQFF.

This chain uses TRBV6-1 with TRBJ1-2; 7 bases map to TRBD1. The germline V gene has CDR1 MNHNS and CDR2 SASEGT. The CDR3 length is 14 residues. Germline trimming cut 3 bases from V and 6 bases from J; bases unmatched to any gene: 7. This CDR3 is CASSDLKGADGYTF. CDR3 nucleotide sequence: TGTGCCAGCAGTGATCTAAAGGGGGCGGATGGCTACACCTTC.

A few counts support this clonotype. The chain recombines TRBV7-9 with TRBJ1-3; the D is unclear. Trimming left V 5 bases short and J 8 bases short, with 10 bases between. The length of the CDR3 is 12 residues. Germline V gene data show CDR1 as SEHNR and CDR2 as FQNEAQ (reference sequence). The CDR3 reads CASSHKADTIYF. The CDR3 DNA is TGTGCCAGCAGCCATAAGGCGGACACCATATATTTT.

In its sample, this clonotype was seen once. The V and J genes are TRBV6-2 or TRBV6-3 and TRBJ1-2; a weak D match, TRBD1 (6 bases). Germline CDR1 reads MNHEY; CDR2 reads SVGEGT. Trimming removed 5 bases from V and 0 bases from J, with 10 bases in between. CDR3 size: 14 residues. The CDR3 here is CASSNREANYGYTF. The CDR3 DNA sequence: TGTGCCAGCAGTAACAGGGAGGCTAACTATGGCTACACCTTC.

The chain joins TRBV6-5 to TRBJ2-1; TRBD2 aligns across 12 bases. V was clipped by 2 bases and J by 1 base; unmatched bases: 3. This CDR3 spans 17 amino acids. The germline V gene has CDR1 MNHEY and CDR2 SVGAGI. CDR3 bases: TGTGCCAGCAGTTACGGACTAGCGGGGAGATCCTACAATGAGCAGTTCTTC. Protein sequence: CASSYGLAGRSYNEQFF.

This clonotype was detected many times. This sequence joins TRBV7-9 and TRBJ1-1; D remains ambiguous. Deletions cut 3 bases from V and 4 bases from J, with 18 bases between. The CDR3 sequence is 16 residues long. CDR1 and CDR2 from the germline V gene are SEHNR and FQNEAQ (reference sequence). The CDR3 here is CASSFPTGSVGTEAFF. The CDR3, as DNA: TGTGCCAGCAGCTTTCCCACTGGGAGCGTAGGCACTGAAGCTTTCTTT.

In this sample, this clonotype turned up many times. V usage is TRBV7-9 and J usage is TRBJ1-4; TRBD1 might be the D (5 bases). This CDR3 is 15 amino acids long. Trimming took off 1 base at V and 6 bases at J, with 12 bases between the two ends. Per the germline V gene, CDR1 is SEHNR and CDR2 is FQNEAQ (reference sequence). The DNA of the CDR3 is TGTGCCAGCAGCTTAGGGGAAACGGGGCATGAAAAACTGTTTTTT. This translates into CASSLGETGHEKLFF.

This clonotype was picked up a small number of times. The rearrangement links TRBV9 to TRBJ1-2, with a possible D match to TRBD1 (5 bases). Deletions cut 3 bases from V and 4 bases from J, with 19 bases between. Germline CDR1 reads SGDLS; CDR2 reads YYNGEE. The CDR3 is 16 residues long. DNA for the CDR3: TGTGCCAGCAGCGCCTCGGACAAGCCCGCTCTCTATGGCTACACCTTC. Protein product: CASSASDKPALYGYTF.

This clonotype has a handful of counts. This chain uses TRBV5-4 with TRBJ2-2; TRBD1 matches 9 bases. V was clipped by 0 bases and J by 3 bases; unmatched bases: 3. This CDR3 spans 16 amino acids. Germline V gene data show CDR1 as SGHNT and CDR2 as YYREEE (reference sequence). CDR3: CASSLEGTGHTGELFF. The CDR3, as DNA: TGTGCCAGCAGCTTGGAGGGGACAGGGCACACCGGGGAGCTGTTTTTT.

The V and J genes are TRBV6-2 or TRBV6-3 and TRBJ2-5, with D perhaps TRBD1 (6 bases). The CDR3 covers 14 residues. CDR1 is MNHEY, CDR2 SVGEGT, per germline. With 8 bases removed from V and 1 base from J, the gap between germline ends came to 14 bases. The CDR3 DNA follows: TGTGCCAGCTTGGAACAGGGCCTCCAAGAGACCCAGTACTTC. It codes for CASLEQGLQETQYF.

This clonotype was recorded a few times. V and J are TRBV11-2 and TRBJ2-1; D gene ambiguous. V was pared by 3 bases and J by 3 bases, with 6 bases between. The V gene's germline CDR1 is SGHAT and CDR2 FQNNGV. The CDR3 spans 13 residues. CDR3 loop: CASSFFDYNEQFF. CDR3 DNA: TGTGCCAGCAGCTTTTTTGACTACAATGAGCAGTTCTTC.

This clonotype showed up just a few times. The chain employs TRBV6-2 or TRBV6-3 and TRBJ2-1, with D possibly being TRBD2 (6 bases). Germline assignment: CDR1 MNHEY and CDR2 SVGEGT. The CDR3 consists of 11 residues. Trimming took 7 bases from V and 9 from J, leaving 10 bases between them. The CDR3 nucleotides read TGTGCCAGCACCGGGGGAGGTGAGCAGTTCTTC. It specifies CASTGGGEQFF.

As for this clonotype: At one of its ends the junction is not consistent with the germline gene, which may arise from a read error. V usage is TRBV7-9 and J usage is TRBJ1-3, with a tentative D call TRBD1 (6 bases). Germline V gene sequence: CDR1 SEHNR, CDR2 FQNEAQ (reference sequence). The CDR3 extends over 10 amino acids. CDR3 sequence: CASSSRDKHF. CDR3 nucleotides: TGTGCCAGCAGCTCCCGGGACAAGCATTTT.

The J gene is TRBJ1-2, the V gene TRBV29-1; 8 nucleotides line up with TRBD1. The germline gives CDR1 SQVTM, CDR2 ANQGSEA. Trimming removed 3 bases from V and 8 bases from J; junction bases left unmatched: 17. The CDR3 consists of 16 residues. CDR3 loop: CSVELPSKAGGRGYTF. The CDR3 DNA follows: TGCAGCGTTGAGCTCCCCAGCAAGGCAGGGGGCCGGGGCTACACCTTC.

The table lists this clonotype with a few counts. The chain employs TRBV12-3 or TRBV12-4 and TRBJ2-3; TRBD2 matches 8 bases. The CDR3 runs to 16 residues. V dropped 6 bases and J dropped 2; count of bases not matched to a gene: 10. CDR3 region: CASRGTRAPHTDTQYF. The CDR3 DNA follows: TGTGCCAGCAGGGGGACTAGAGCCCCTCACACAGATACGCAGTATTTT.

The DNA for the CDR3 is TGCGCCAGCAGAGCCGGGACAGGGGATCCTGAGCAGTTCTTC. Translation: CASRAGTGDPEQFF. The V gene is TRBV4-1, the J gene TRBJ2-1, with TRBD1 identical over 10 bases. The germline gives CDR1 MGHRA, CDR2 YSYEKL. The V gene end was trimmed by 6 bases and the J gene end by 9 bases; junction bases not matched to a gene: 8. The CDR3 has 14 amino acids.

At least ten counts were recorded for this clonotype. This chain connects TRBV20-1 to TRBJ2-1; D might be TRBD2 (6 bases). This CDR3 is 18 amino acids long. V dropped 0 bases and J dropped 10 bases, with 28 bases sitting between them. Germline CDR1 reads DFQATT; CDR2 reads SNEGSKA (reference sequence). In nucleotides, the CDR3 is TGCAGTGCTAGAGATGGGAGGAAGGCAGGGTCAGGGTCGGGGGAGCAGTTCTTC. It is translated as CSARDGRKAGSGSGEQFF.

A few counts support this clonotype. The gene calls are TRBV2 and TRBJ2-7, with no clear D. V lost 4 bases and J 4 bases, leaving 8 bases between the germline ends. Germline CDR1 SNHLY, CDR2 FYNNEI. This CDR3 spans 12 amino acids. CDR3 region: CASSGLFYEQYF. The CDR3 nucleotides are TGTGCCAGCAGTGGACTCTTTTACGAGCAGTACTTC. Full variable domain (missing parts from reference TRBV2 and TRBJ2-7): EPEVTQTPSHQVTQMGQEVILRCVPISNHLYFYWYRQILGQKVEFLVSFYNNEISEKSEIFDDQFSVERPDGSNFTLKIRSTKLEDSAMYFCASSGLFYEQYFGPGTRLTVT.